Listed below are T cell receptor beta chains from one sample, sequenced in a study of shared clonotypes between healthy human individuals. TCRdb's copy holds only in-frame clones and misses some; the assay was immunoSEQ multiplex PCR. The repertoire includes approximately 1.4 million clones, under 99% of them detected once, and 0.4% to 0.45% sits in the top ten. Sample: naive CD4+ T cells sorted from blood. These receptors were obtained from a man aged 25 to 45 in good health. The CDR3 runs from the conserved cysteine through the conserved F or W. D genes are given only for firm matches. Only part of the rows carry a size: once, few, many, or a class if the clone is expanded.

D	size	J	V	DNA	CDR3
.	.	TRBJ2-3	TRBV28	TGTGCCAGCAGTGTCCAGCGGGCCCGCACAGATACGCAGTATTTT	CASSVQRARTDTQYF
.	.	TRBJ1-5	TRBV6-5	TGTGCCACCCACTACACCTATAGCAATCAGCCCCAGCATTTT	CATHYTYSNQPQHF
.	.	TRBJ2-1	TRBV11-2	TGTGCCAGCAGCTTACTTACTTCGGGACCCTACAATGAGCAGTTCTTC	CASSLLTSGPYNEQFF
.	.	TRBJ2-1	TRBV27	TGTGCCAGCAGTTGGGAACCCCGGTCCAACAATGAGCAGTTCTTC	CASSWEPRSNNEQFF
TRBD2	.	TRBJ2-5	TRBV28	TGTGCCAGCAGTCCCGGGACTAGTGTGAAGACCCAGTACTTC	CASSPGTSVKTQYF
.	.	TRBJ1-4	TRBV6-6	TGTGCCAGCAGAACCACACAGGGCCTTAATGAAAAACTGTTTTTT	CASRTTQGLNEKLFF
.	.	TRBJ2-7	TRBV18	TGTGCCAGCTCACCCCTTACTAGGTGGGGATCCTACGAGCAGTACTTC	CASSPLTRWGSYEQYF
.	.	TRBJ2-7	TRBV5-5	TGTGCCAGCAGCTTGGAGTTTTCCAGTGTCCAGGACTTC	CASSLEFSSVQDF
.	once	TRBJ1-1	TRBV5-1	TGCGCCAGCAGCTCGGGACGAGGGACTGAAGCTTTCTTT	CASSSGRGTEAFF
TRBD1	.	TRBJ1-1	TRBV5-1	TGCGCCAGCAGGACCGGGACAGGGACATTCATGAACACTGAAGCTTTCTTT	CASRTGTGTFMNTEAFF
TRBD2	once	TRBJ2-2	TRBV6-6	TGTGCCAGCAGCCTAACTAGCGGAGGGACCACCGGGGAGCTGTTTTTT	CASSLTSGGTTGELFF
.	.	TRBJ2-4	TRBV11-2	TGTGCCAGCAGCCCGGGTCATCCTCTAGCCAAAAACATTCAGTACTTC	CASSPGHPLAKNIQYF
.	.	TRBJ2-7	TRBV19	TGTGCCAGTAGTAGAGGCAGAGCCTACGAGCAGTACTTC	CASSRGRAYEQYF
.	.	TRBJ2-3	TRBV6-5	TGTGCCAGCAGACACTTAGCTAGAACAGATACGCAGTATTTT	CASRHLARTDTQYF
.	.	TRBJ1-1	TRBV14	TGTGCCAGCAGCCAAGTTTCAGAAGAAGCTTTCTTT	CASSQVSEEAFF
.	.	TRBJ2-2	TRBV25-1	TGTGCCAGCAGTCTCAGGGGCGGCACCGGGGAGCTGTTTTTT	CASSLRGGTGELFF
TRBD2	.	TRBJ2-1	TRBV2	TGTGCCAGCAGCTTACAACTAGCGGGAGGAAACAATGAGCAGTTCTTC	CASSLQLAGGNNEQFF
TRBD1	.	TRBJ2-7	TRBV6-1	TGTGCCAGCAGTGTCACAGGGGGCAGGTACGAGCAGTACTTC	CASSVTGGRYEQYF
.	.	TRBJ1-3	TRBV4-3	TGCGCCAGCAGCCAAGATCGGGTCAGGGTCGGAAACACCATATATTTT	CASSQDRVRVGNTIYF
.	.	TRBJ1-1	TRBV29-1	TGCAGCGTTGAAGGTCCAGGGGTGAGTGAAGCTTTCTTT	CSVEGPGVSEAFF
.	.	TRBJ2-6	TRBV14	TGTGCCAGCAGCCAAACAGCTCCGGGACCACGCATCTCTGGGGCCAACGTCCTGACTTTC	CASSQTAPGPRISGANVLTF
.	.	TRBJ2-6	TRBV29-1	TGCAGCGTTGAGGGGGGATCGAGCTCTGGGGCCAACGTCCTGACTTTC	CSVEGGSSSGANVLTF
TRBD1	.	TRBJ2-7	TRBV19	TGTGCCAGTAGAGGACAGGGGGGATACGAGCAGTACTTC	CASRGQGGYEQYF
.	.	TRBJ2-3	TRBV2	TGTGCCAGCAGTGCAGGGAGGCAGTATTTT	CASSAGRQYF
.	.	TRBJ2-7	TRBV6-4	TGTGCCAGCGACCTTGGGGACATAAGATCCTACGAGCAGTACTTC	CASDLGDIRSYEQYF
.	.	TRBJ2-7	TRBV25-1	TGTGCCAGCAGTGAAGCGGGACTCGGCGAGCAGTACTTC	CASSEAGLGEQYF
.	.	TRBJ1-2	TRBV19	TGTGCCAGTTGGGGGCGGGACCACGCTAACTATGGCTACACCTTC	CASWGRDHANYGYTF
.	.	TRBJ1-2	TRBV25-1	TGTGCCAGCAGTGAATTAAAGGGTTCGCTTGGCTACACCTTC	CASSELKGSLGYTF
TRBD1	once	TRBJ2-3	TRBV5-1	TGCGCCAGCAGCTTGCAGGGGGAAACGGGGGATACGCAGTATTTT	CASSLQGETGDTQYF
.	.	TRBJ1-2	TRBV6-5	TGTGCCAGCAGTACACCGGGGACCCGTAACTATGGCTACACCTTC	CASSTPGTRNYGYTF
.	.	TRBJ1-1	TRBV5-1	TGCGCCAGCAGCTTGCCAGGGTTAACTGAAGCTTTCTTT	CASSLPGLTEAFF
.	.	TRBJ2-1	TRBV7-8	TGTGCCAGCAGCTTAGCGTTTGTGGGGCGTACCTACAATGAGCAGTTCTTC	CASSLAFVGRTYNEQFF
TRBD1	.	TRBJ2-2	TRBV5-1	TGCGCCAGCAGCGGGGGACAGGGCCTGAACACCGGGGAGCTGTTTTTT	CASSGGQGLNTGELFF
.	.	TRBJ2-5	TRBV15	TGTGCCACCAGCAGAGATGCAGGAGTGGGACAAGAGACCCAGTACTTC	CATSRDAGVGQETQYF
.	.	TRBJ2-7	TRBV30	TGTGCCTGGGGGGCTGAGCCTACCTACGAGCAGTACTTC	CAWGAEPTYEQYF
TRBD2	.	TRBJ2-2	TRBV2	TGTGCCAGCAGTGTCCCGAGACAGACTAGCCGACGTAACACCGGGGAGCTGTTTTTT	CASSVPRQTSRRNTGELFF
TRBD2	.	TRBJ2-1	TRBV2	TGTGCCAGCAGTATAAGTAGCGGGAGCCGGTTCTTC	CASSISSGSRFF
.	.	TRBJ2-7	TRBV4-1	TGCGCCAGCAGCCAATCTGAGGGCTACGAGCAGTACTTC	CASSQSEGYEQYF
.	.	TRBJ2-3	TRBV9	TGTGCCAGCAGCGTAGGAAGGTCCGCCACAGATACGCAGTATTTT	CASSVGRSATDTQYF
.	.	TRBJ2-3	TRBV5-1	TGCGCCAGCAGCGGCGGGACAGCCCGGAGCACAGATACGCAGTATTTT	CASSGGTARSTDTQYF
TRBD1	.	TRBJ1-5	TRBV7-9	TGTGCCAGCAGCTTCACTCAGGGGGCGCAGCAGCCCCAGCATTTT	CASSFTQGAQQPQHF
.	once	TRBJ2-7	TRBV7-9	TGTGCCAGCAGCCCCAGGGAACTCAAATCCTACGAGCAGTACTTC	CASSPRELKSYEQYF
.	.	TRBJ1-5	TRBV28	TGTGCCAGCTTTTGGGGCTTAAATCAGCCCCAGCATTTT	CASFWGLNQPQHF
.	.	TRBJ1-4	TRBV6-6	TGTGCCAGCATGCAAAGTGGCCTCTTCCATGAAAAACTGTTTTTT	CASMQSGLFHEKLFF
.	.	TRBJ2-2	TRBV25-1	TGTGCCAGCAGGGAGAGAAGCACGTCGAGCACCGGGGAGCTGTTTTTT	CASRERSTSSTGELFF